Listed below are T cell receptor beta chains from one sample, sequenced in a study of monozygotic twins with inflammatory bowel disease. With the 5' RACE reads reprocessed, TCRdb shows one record per CDR3 protein and no DNA. This table lists 300,000 to 400,000 distinct CDR3 sequences. The sequenced sample consisted of blood. The origin of the receptors is a human donor with ulcerative colitis or Crohn's disease, or a healthy co-twin of an affected twin (not recorded which). CDR3s include the opening cysteine and the closing phenylalanine or tryptophan.

J | V | CDR3
TRBJ2-7 | TRBV4-3 | CASSQDRRGSDEQYF
TRBJ1-1 | TRBV7-2 | CASSLRRMGTEAFF
TRBJ2-7 | TRBV19 | CASRLFGDRGYEQYF
TRBJ2-4 | TRBV7-9 | CASSPANIQYF
TRBJ2-5 | TRBV20-1 | CSAREKETQYF
TRBJ2-3 | TRBV20-1 | CSASVDPLLGGTQYF
TRBJ2-2 | TRBV7-9 | CASSTAGNTGELFF
TRBJ2-5 | TRBV12-3/TRBV12-4 | CASSLTTGEETQYF
TRBJ2-2 | TRBV7-3 | CASSRGLAGLAGELFF
TRBJ2-1 | TRBV12-3/TRBV12-4 | CASSPVGTYNEQFF
TRBJ2-2 | TRBV6-2/TRBV6-3 | CASSYSRRTNTGELFF
TRBJ2-7 | TRBV6-5 | CASSYGQGISYEQYF
TRBJ2-7 | TRBV3-1 | CASSPGQSGTYEQYF
TRBJ2-1 | TRBV7-2 | CASSLDSAGIEQFF
TRBJ1-1 | TRBV7-6 | CASSSGPPGTEAFF
TRBJ2-7 | TRBV20-1 | CSARLGTKPVYEQYF
TRBJ2-5 | TRBV4-1 | CASSQKPGGTQYF
TRBJ2-1 | TRBV11-1 | CASSRSSGGAQILSSYNEQFF
TRBJ2-3 | TRBV9 | CASSVSGRTDTQYF
TRBJ2-1 | TRBV9 | CASSVASNNEQFF
TRBJ2-7 | TRBV6-5 | CASSYLTGSVHEQYF
TRBJ1-5 | TRBV25-1 | CASSDSQAWPQHF
TRBJ2-1 | TRBV6-2/TRBV6-3 | CASTPTSIRYNEQFF
TRBJ2-2 | TRBV28 | CASRVAGELFF
TRBJ2-4 | TRBV7-9 | CASSSLQTVAKNIQYF
TRBJ2-3 | TRBV29-1 | CSVAGGGYTDTQYF
TRBJ1-1 | TRBV6-1 | CASHQVAEAFF
TRBJ1-1 | TRBV12-3/TRBV12-4 | CASTLGQASTEAFF
TRBJ2-7 | TRBV5-4 | CASSLVAGHTYEQYF
TRBJ1-1 | TRBV20-1 | CSAFHSHNTEAFF
TRBJ1-3 | TRBV25-1 | CASSELNSGNTIYF
TRBJ1-4 | TRBV7-2 | CASSLRGTVDEKLFF
TRBJ1-2 | TRBV30 | CAWSAGQGAVGGYTF
TRBJ2-7 | TRBV27 | CASSSPGTGGHEQYF
TRBJ2-5 | TRBV7-9 | CASSSRDVYQETQYF
TRBJ1-5 | TRBV15 | CATSPRGRGEFQPQHF
TRBJ1-1 | TRBV6-2/TRBV6-3 | CASRTPARIYQEAFF
TRBJ2-2 | TRBV7-3 | CASSLTGVANTGELFF
TRBJ2-3 | TRBV20-1 | CSARDRTRGGPTDTQYF
TRBJ2-3 | TRBV20-1 | CSASPIDTQYF
TRBJ1-1 | TRBV20-1 | CSARGMNTEAFF
TRBJ1-3 | TRBV6-1 | CASRRGDSGNTIYF
TRBJ1-4 | TRBV25-1 | CASSEWGQGDGKLFF
TRBJ1-1 | TRBV20-1 | CSARRKDRVRDTEAFF
TRBJ2-3 | TRBV11-1 | CASSSTGGETDTQYF
TRBJ1-1 | TRBV5-1 | CASRSGAANTEAFF
TRBJ2-1 | TRBV29-1 | CSVDGLARYNEQFF
TRBJ1-1 | TRBV7-2 | CASSSTRDTEAFF
TRBJ2-7 | TRBV5-5 | CASSPPLTGPYEQYF
TRBJ2-7 | TRBV7-2 | CASSLVALAEYEQYF